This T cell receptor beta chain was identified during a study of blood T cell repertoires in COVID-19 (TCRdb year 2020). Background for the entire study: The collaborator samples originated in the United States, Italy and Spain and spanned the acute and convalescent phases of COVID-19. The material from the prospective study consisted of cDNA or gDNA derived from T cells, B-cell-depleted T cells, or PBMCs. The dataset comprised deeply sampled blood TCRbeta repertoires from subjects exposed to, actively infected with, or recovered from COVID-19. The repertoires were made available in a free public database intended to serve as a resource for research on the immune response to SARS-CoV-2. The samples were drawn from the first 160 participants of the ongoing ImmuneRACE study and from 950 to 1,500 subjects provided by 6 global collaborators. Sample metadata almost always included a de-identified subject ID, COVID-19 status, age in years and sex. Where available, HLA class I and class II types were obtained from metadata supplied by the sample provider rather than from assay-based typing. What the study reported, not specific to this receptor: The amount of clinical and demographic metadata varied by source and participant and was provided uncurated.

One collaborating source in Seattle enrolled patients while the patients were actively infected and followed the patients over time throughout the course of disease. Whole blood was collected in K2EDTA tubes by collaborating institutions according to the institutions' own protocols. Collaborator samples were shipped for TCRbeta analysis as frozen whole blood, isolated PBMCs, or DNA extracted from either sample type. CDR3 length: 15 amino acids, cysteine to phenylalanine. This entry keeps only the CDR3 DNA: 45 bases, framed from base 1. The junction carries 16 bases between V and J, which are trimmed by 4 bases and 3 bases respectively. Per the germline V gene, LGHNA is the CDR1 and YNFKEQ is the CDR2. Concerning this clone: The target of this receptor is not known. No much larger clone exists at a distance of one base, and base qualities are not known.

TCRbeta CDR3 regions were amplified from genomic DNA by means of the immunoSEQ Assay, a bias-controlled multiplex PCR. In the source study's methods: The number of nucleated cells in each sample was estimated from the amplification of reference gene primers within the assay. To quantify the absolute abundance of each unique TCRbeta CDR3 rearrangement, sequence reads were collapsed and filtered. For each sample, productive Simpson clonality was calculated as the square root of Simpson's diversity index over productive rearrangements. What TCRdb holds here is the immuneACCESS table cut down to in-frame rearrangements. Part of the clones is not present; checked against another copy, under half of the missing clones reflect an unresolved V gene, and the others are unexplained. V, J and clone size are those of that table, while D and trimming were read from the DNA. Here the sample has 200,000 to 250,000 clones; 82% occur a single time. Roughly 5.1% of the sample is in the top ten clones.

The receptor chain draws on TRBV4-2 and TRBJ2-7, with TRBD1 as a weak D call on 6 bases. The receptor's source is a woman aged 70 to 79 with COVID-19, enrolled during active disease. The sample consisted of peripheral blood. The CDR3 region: CASSRRGATGYEQYF. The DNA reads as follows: TGTGCCAGCAGCCGCAGGGGCGCAACGGGCTACGAGCAGTACTTC.